One and the same sample provided the 23 T cell receptor beta chains below, sequenced in a study of T cell responses to AZD1222 COVID-19 vaccine. Sequencing was performed with immunoSEQ multiplex PCR; in TCRdb, only in-frame clones are kept and a portion is missing. The sample contains some 120,000 clones, approximately 83% of which appear only once. Material: peripheral blood, obtained on day 0 of AZD1222 vaccination. The source of these receptors is an adult in good health.

The chain joins TRBV15 to TRBJ1-4, with 11 bases identical to TRBD1. CDR1 is LNHNV and CDR2 is YYDKDF in the germline V gene (reference sequence). CDR3 length: 15 residues. Trimming cost V 5 bases and J 7 bases; bases outside gene matches: 6. The CDR3 sequence: CATSLRDRGGEKLFF. CDR3 bases: TGTGCCACCAGCCTTCGGGACAGGGGGGGTGAAAAACTGTTTTTT.

The J gene is TRBJ2-3, the V gene TRBV19, with 7 bases that match TRBD1. The CDR3 has 13 residues. J gave up 1 base and V 10 bases, and 5 bases lay outside the gene matches. The germline CDR1 and CDR2 sequences are LNHDA and SQIVND (reference sequence). The CDR3 reads CATRQGRTDTQYF. The CDR3, as DNA: TGTGCCACCAGACAGGGTCGCACAGATACGCAGTATTTT. The complete variable domain, with remaining parts taken from reference TRBV19 and TRBJ2-3, reads DGGITQSPKYLFRKEGQNVTLSCEQNLNHDAMYWYRQDPGQGLRLIYYSQIVNDFQKGDIAEGYSVSREKKESFPLTVTSAQKNPTAFYLCATRQGRTDTQYFGPGTRLTVL.

The chain employs TRBV11-3 and TRBJ1-3, with D possibly TRBD1 on 5 matching bases. CDR1 and CDR2 from the germline V gene are SGHNT and YENEEA. The CDR3 sequence is 18 residues long. With 5 bases removed from V and 0 bases from J, the gap between germline ends came to 20 bases. The CDR3 DNA reads TGTGCCAGCAGCCCGAAGAAGGGGCTCCGACCCTCTGGAAACACCATATATTTT. It translates to CASSPKKGLRPSGNTIYF.

The chain employs TRBV10-1 and TRBJ2-2, with D uncertain. V lost 6 bases and J lost 8, with 10 bases in between. The CDR3 has 12 amino acids. Germline V gene data show CDR1 as WNHNN and CDR2 as SYGVQD (reference sequence). The CDR3 DNA reads as TGCGCCAGCAGGTCTACCTCGGGGGAGCTGTTTTTT. It specifies CASRSTSGELFF.

V and J are TRBV5-1 and TRBJ2-7, with 12 bases fitting TRBD2. CDR1 and CDR2 from the germline V gene are SGHRS and YFSETQ. The CDR3 has 15 amino acids. V was clipped by 5 bases and J by 3 bases; unmatched bases: 6. CDR3 coding DNA: TGCGCCAGCAGGCCTAGCGGGAGGGAGGACTACGAGCAGTACTTC. Encoded protein: CASRPSGREDYEQYF.

The chain combines TRBV27 with TRBJ1-2, with TRBD1 identical over 7 bases. V was pared by 7 bases and J by 9 bases, with 14 bases of the junction left unmatched. In germline, CDR1 is MNHEY, CDR2 SMNVEV (reference sequence). CDR3 length: 14 amino acids. CDR3 nucleotide sequence: TGTGCCAGCACACCCCACGGGACAGAGACTCGCTACACCTTC. The encoded protein is CASTPHGTETRYTF.

The chain is built from TRBV9 and TRBJ2-6; no reliable D call. Looked up from germline, CDR1 is SGDLS and CDR2 is YYNGEE. Between the trimmed V and J ends, which lost 2 bases and 4 bases, there was a span of 16 bases. The CDR3 extends over 17 amino acids. CDR3 amino acids: CASSVSASEAGANVLTF. The CDR3 DNA reads TGTGCCAGCAGCGTTTCTGCGTCCGAGGCAGGGGCCAACGTCCTGACTTTC.

This clone has just one count. The chain recombines TRBV7-9 with TRBJ1-1, with D perhaps matching TRBD1 (5 bases). The germline gives CDR1 SEHNR, CDR2 FQNEAQ (reference sequence). Trimming left V 10 bases short and J 7 bases short, with 13 bases between. The CDR3 loop spans 11 amino acids. CDR3 sequence (DNA): TGTGCCACCCAGGAGGGGCTTGAAGCTTTCTTT. Encoded protein: CATQEGLEAFF.

This CDR3 is CSAGRTEAFF. The CDR3 nucleotides are TGCAGCGCGGGTCGTACTGAAGCTTTCTTT. The chain carries TRBV29-1 and TRBJ1-1; no firm D call. Germline lookup yields CDR1 SQVTM and CDR2 ANQGSEA. The length of the CDR3 is 10 residues. Trimming stripped 7 bases from V and 5 bases from J, with 8 bases between.

The chain couples TRBV28 to TRBJ1-5; D is perhaps TRBD1 (5 bases). The V gene's germline CDR1 is MDHEN and CDR2 SYDVKM. With 7 bases removed from V and 4 bases from J, the gap between germline ends came to 11 bases. This CDR3 has 13 residues. CDR3 DNA sequence: TGTGCCAGCACGTGGCGGACAAATCAGCCCCAGCATTTT. Protein product: CASTWRTNQPQHF. Together with reference TRBV28 and TRBJ1-5, the CDR3 gives the full variable domain: DVKVTQSSRYLVKRTGEKVFLECVQDMDHENMFWYRQDPGLGLRLIYFSYDVKMKEKGDIPEGYSVSREKKERFSLILESASTNQTSMYLCASTWRTNQPQHFGDGTRLSIL.

The J gene is TRBJ2-1, the V gene TRBV9, with 7 bases lining up with TRBD2. Germline CDR1 and CDR2: SGDLS and YYNGEE. The CDR3 contains 14 residues. Trimming cost V 0 bases and J 8 bases; bases outside gene matches: 5. The CDR3 DNA sequence: TGTGCCAGCAGCGTAGCGACTAGCCGGGATGAGCAGTTCTTC. It yields the protein CASSVATSRDEQFF.

The chain links TRBV19 to TRBJ2-7, with unresolved D. V was shortened by 1 base and J by 3 bases, with 13 bases between the two germline ends. The CDR3 totals 15 residues. The germline CDR1 and CDR2 sequences are LNHDA and SQIVND (reference sequence). The CDR3 DNA follows: TGTGCCAGTAGTATAGTAGGCAGGTCTGACTACGAGCAGTACTTC. Amino acids: CASSIVGRSDYEQYF.

The genes are TRBV24-1 and TRBJ1-1; tentatively, D is TRBD1 (6 bases). The V end lost 5 bases, the J end lost 6 bases, and 18 bases lay between the germline ends. The CDR3 is 15 residues long. The germline CDR1 and CDR2 sequences are KGHDR and SFDVKD. CDR3 DNA: TGTGCCACCAGTGGCTTGGGCAGGGGAGGTCCTGAAGCTTTCTTT. This encodes CATSGLGRGGPEAFF.

The V gene is TRBV5-1, the J gene TRBJ1-5; maybe TRBD1 (5 bases). Germline CDR1 SGHRS, CDR2 YFSETQ. The CDR3 extends over 15 amino acids. V lost 0 bases and J 4 bases, leaving 11 bases between the germline ends. The CDR3 DNA reads TGCGCCAGCAGCTTGGAGGGCTCAGGGAATCAGCCCCAGCATTTT. This codes for CASSLEGSGNQPQHF.

The chain uses TRBV6-5 and TRBJ1-1; a weak D match, TRBD1 (5 bases). CDR3 size: 16 residues. Germline CDR1 and CDR2: MNHEY and SVGAGI. V lost 4 bases and J lost 0, with 15 bases in between. Here the CDR3 reads CASSWGRESMNTEAFF. CDR3 sequence (DNA): TGTGCCAGCAGTTGGGGCAGAGAAAGCATGAACACTGAAGCTTTCTTT.

V gene TRBV6-5 combines with J gene TRBJ1-2, with 12 nucleotides matching TRBD1. The germline CDR1 and CDR2 sequences are MNHEY and SVGAGI. V lost 2 bases, J lost 5 bases, and 3 bases stayed unmatched. There are 15 residues in the CDR3. CDR3 DNA sequence: TGTGCCAGCAGTTACCCGGGACAGGGGGCTTATGGCTACACCTTC. Its translation: CASSYPGQGAYGYTF.

The J gene is TRBJ2-1, the V gene TRBV3-1 (or the pseudogene TRBV3-2); 10 positions agree with TRBD2. In germline, CDR1 is LGHDT, CDR2 YNNKEL (reference sequence). Trimming took 6 bases from V and 0 from J; bases not matched to a gene: 8. The CDR3 is 17 amino acids. CDR3 in amino acids: CASSLLTSGSSYNEQFF. Here the CDR3 DNA reads TGTGCCAGCAGTCTTCTGACTAGCGGGTCCTCCTACAATGAGCAGTTCTTC.

The chain joins TRBV19 to TRBJ1-4; 7 bases map to TRBD1. Germline V CDR1 and CDR2: LNHDA, SQIVND (reference sequence). The CDR3 runs 14 residues. V trimming: 7 bases; J trimming: 4 bases; junction bases outside the gene matches: 6. The CDR3, as DNA: TGTGCCAGTACCACCACAGGGGATAATGAAAAACTGTTTTTT. It specifies CASTTTGDNEKLFF.

The V and J genes are TRBV7-2 and TRBJ1-6; TRBD1 matches at 9 bases. The length of the CDR3 is 14 residues. Trimming cost V 6 bases and J 6 bases; bases outside gene matches: 3. Germline assignment: CDR1 SGHTA and CDR2 FQGNSA. CDR3 bases: TGTGCCAGCAGTGGACAGGGGAGTAATTCACCCCTCCACTTT. It specifies CASSGQGSNSPLHF.

The chain has TRBV18 and TRBJ1-6; the D is unclear. The CDR3 spans 13 residues. Germline V gene sequence: CDR1 KGHSH, CDR2 LQKENI. Trimming left V 3 bases short and J 6 bases short, with 6 bases between. The CDR3 protein is CASSPNSNSPLHF. CDR3 sequence (DNA): TGTGCCAGCTCACCTAACAGTAATTCACCCCTCCACTTT.

The chain recombines TRBV19 with TRBJ1-2, with a weak D call TRBD1 (6 bases). The CDR3 spans 18 residues. V lost 7 bases, J lost 5 bases, and 29 bases lay in between. Germline values: CDR1 LNHDA, CDR2 SQIVND (reference sequence). The DNA for the CDR3 is TGTGCCAGTACCTCACAGGGACCCACCCCGGTCGGAGTTTATGGCTACACCTTC. Translating gives CASTSQGPTPVGVYGYTF.

To note about this clone: The sample contains more than one DNA sequence encoding this CDR3. J is TRBJ1-2 and V is TRBV19; 8 nucleotides line up with TRBD1. The CDR3 has 12 residues. CDR1 is LNHDA and CDR2 is SQIVND in the germline V gene (reference sequence). J gave up 4 bases and V 6 bases, and 1 base lay outside the gene matches. This CDR3 is CASRDRGYGYTF. For the CDR3, the DNA is TGTGCCAGTAGAGACAGGGGCTATGGCTACACCTTC.

This chain links TRBV5-1 with TRBJ1-5; D gene uncertain. CDR3 length: 13 amino acids. The V gene lost 0 bases and the J gene lost 5 bases, with 6 bases spanning the gap. Germline V CDR1 and CDR2: SGHRS, YFSETQ. The chain's CDR3 is CASSLDTYQPQHF. The CDR3 DNA follows: TGCGCCAGCAGCTTGGACACCTATCAGCCCCAGCATTTT. The whole variable domain, remainder taken from reference TRBV5-1 and TRBJ1-5, is KAGVTQTPRYLIKTRGQQVTLSCSPISGHRSVSWYQQTPGQGLQFLFEYFSETQRNKGNFPGRFSGRQFSNSRSEMNVSTLELGDSALYLCASSLDTYQPQHFGDGTRLSIL.